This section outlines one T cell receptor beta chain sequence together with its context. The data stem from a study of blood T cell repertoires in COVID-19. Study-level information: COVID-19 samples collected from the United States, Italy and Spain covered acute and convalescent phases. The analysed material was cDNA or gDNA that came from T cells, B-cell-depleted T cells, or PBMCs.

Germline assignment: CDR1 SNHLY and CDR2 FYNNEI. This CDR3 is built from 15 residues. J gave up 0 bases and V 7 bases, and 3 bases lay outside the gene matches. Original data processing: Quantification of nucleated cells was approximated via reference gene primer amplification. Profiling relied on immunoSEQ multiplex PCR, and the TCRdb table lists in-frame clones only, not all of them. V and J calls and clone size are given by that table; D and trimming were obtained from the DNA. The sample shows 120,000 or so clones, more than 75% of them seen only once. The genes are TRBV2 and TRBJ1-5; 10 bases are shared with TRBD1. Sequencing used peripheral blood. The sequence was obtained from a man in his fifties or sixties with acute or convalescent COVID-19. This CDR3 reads CASTGQGLSNQPQHF. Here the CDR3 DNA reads TGTGCCAGCACGGGACAGGGGCTTAGCAATCAGCCCCAGCATTTT.